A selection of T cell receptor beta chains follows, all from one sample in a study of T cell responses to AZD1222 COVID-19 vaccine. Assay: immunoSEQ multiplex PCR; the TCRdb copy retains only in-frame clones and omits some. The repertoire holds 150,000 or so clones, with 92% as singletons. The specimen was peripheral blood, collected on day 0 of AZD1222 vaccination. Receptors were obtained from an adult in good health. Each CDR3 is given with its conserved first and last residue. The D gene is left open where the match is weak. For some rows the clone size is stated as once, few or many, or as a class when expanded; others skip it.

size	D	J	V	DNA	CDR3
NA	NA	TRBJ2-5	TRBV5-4	TGTGCCAGCAGCATTAGACTAGCCCAGGGGGAGACCCAGTACTTC	CASSIRLAQGETQYF
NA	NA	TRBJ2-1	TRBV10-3	TGTGCCATCAGCCCGGACGGAGACAATGAGCAGTTCTTC	CAISPDGDNEQFF
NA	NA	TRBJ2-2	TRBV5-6	TGTGCCAGCAGCCCCATGAGTCCCACCGGGGAGCTGTTTTTT	CASSPMSPTGELFF
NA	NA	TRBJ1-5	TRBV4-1	TGCGCCAGCAGCCAAGATGGTAGAGGGGCGGGCAATCAGCCCCAGCATTTT	CASSQDGRGAGNQPQHF
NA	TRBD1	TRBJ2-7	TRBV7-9	TGTGCCAGCAGCCGACGACAGGGGAGCTCCTACGAGCAGTACTTC	CASSRRQGSSYEQYF
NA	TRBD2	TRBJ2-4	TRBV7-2	TGTGCCAGCAGCTTAGCGCCTCCGGGGGGGCCGGAGGACATTCAGTACTTC	CASSLAPPGGPEDIQYF
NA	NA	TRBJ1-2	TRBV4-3	TGCGCCAGCAGCCAAGAAGGGGTCAACTATGGCTACACCTTC	CASSQEGVNYGYTF
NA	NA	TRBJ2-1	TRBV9	TGTGCCAGCAGCGAAATAGGGGGACACTCCTACAATGAGCAGTTCTTC	CASSEIGGHSYNEQFF
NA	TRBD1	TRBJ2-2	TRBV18	TGTGCCAGCTCCGGAGGGACAGGGGGCGTCACCGGGGAGCTGTTTTTT	CASSGGTGGVTGELFF
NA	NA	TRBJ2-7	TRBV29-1	TGCAGCGTTGTAGGGGGGTCAAGGGGGATAGAGCAGTACTTC	CSVVGGSRGIEQYF
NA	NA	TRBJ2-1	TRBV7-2	TGTGCCAGCAGCGGCTACGCACGCTCCTACAATGAGCAGTTCTTC	CASSGYARSYNEQFF
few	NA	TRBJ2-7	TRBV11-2	TGTGCCAGCAGTCCCGGGGTCGGCTACGAGCAGTACTTC	CASSPGVGYEQYF
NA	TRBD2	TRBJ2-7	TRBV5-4	TGTGCCAGCAGAACTGGGACTAGCGGGAGTTACGAGCAGTACTTC	CASRTGTSGSYEQYF
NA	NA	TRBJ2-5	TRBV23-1	TGCGCCAGCAGTCAACAAACCGGGCCGCCAGGAGAGACCCAGTACTTC	CASSQQTGPPGETQYF
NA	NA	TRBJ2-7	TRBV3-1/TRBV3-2	TGTGCCAGCAGCCGGGACACTTCCTACGAGCAGTACTTC	CASSRDTSYEQYF
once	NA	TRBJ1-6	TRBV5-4	TGTGCCAGCAGCCCTCAGGGCACCCGTAGACCCCTCCACTTT	CASSPQGTRRPLHF
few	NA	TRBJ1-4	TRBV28	TGTGCCACCTCGAAAGAAACAGGGATAAGGGAAAAACTGTTTTTT	CATSKETGIREKLFF
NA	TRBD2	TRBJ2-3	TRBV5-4	TGTGCCAGCAGCGTAAAGACTAGCGGGGTCACAGATACGCAGTATTTT	CASSVKTSGVTDTQYF
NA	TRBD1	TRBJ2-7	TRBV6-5	TGTGCCAGCAGTTCTGGACAGGATTTCGACGAGCAGTACTTC	CASSSGQDFDEQYF
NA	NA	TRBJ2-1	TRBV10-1	TGCGCCAGCAGTGAGTCCTCTCCATCGACCTACAATGAGCAGTTCTTC	CASSESSPSTYNEQFF
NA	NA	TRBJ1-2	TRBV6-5	TGTGCCAGCAGGTCCTGGGGTGAAGCTGGCTATGGCTACACCTTC	CASRSWGEAGYGYTF
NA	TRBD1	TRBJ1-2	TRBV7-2	TGTGCCAGCAGCCCCCGGACAGGAGACTACTATGGCTACACCTTC	CASSPRTGDYYGYTF
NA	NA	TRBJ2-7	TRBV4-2	TGTGCCAGCAGCCACTTAAGGGGCGCGGGGCCTAGCGAGCAGTACTTC	CASSHLRGAGPSEQYF
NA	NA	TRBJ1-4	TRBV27	TGTGCCAGCAGTTTCCGGGGAACTAATGAAAAACTGTTTTTT	CASSFRGTNEKLFF
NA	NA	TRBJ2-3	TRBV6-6	TGTGCCAGCAGTTATCCCGGGACGAGCACAGATACGCAGTATTTT	CASSYPGTSTDTQYF
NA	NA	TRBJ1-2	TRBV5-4	TGTGCCAGCAGCTTGGAAAATTCTAACTATGGCTACACCTTC	CASSLENSNYGYTF
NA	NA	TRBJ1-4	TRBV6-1	TGTGCCAGCAGTGAAGGGCTAGGATATGAAAAACTGTTTTTT	CASSEGLGYEKLFF
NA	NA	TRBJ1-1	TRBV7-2	TGTGCCAGCAGCTTTCGGGGGCCGGAAACTGAAGCTTTCTTT	CASSFRGPETEAFF
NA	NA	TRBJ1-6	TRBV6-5	TGTGCCAGCAGTTACGGGGCCCTAGAATTAGGTTCACCCCTCCACTTT	CASSYGALELGSPLHF
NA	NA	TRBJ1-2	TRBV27	TGTGCCAGCAGTCCCGGCGACAGGACCAGTATGTATGGCTACACCTTC	CASSPGDRTSMYGYTF
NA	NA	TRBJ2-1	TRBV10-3	TGTGCCATCAGTGGGGACTACAATGAGCAGTTCTTC	CAISGDYNEQFF
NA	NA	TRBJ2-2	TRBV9	TGTGCCAGCAGGGCACAGGGCACCGGGGAGCTGTTTTTT	CASRAQGTGELFF
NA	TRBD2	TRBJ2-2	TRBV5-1	TGCGCCAGCAGCTTTAGCGGGGGGACGGCCGGGGAGCTGTTTTTT	CASSFSGGTAGELFF
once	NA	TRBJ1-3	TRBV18	TGTGCCAGCTCTGGCACAAACACCATATATTTT	CASSGTNTIYF
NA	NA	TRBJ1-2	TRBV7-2	TGTGCCAGCAGCTTATCGCCAAGGGGCTATGGCTACACCTTC	CASSLSPRGYGYTF
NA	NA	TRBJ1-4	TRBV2	TGTGCCAGCAGTGAACGGTCAGGGATGGGTGGAAAACTGTTTTTT	CASSERSGMGGKLFF
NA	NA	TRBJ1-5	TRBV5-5	TGTGCCAGCAGCCTTAGGGTGAGCAATCAGCCCCAGCATTTT	CASSLRVSNQPQHF
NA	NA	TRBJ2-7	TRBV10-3	TGTGCCATCAGTGAGGGGGAAGGGCAGTACTTC	CAISEGEGQYF
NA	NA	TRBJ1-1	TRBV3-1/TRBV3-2	TGTGCCAGCAGCCAAGTGGTGGACGGTCATGAAGCTTTCTTT	CASSQVVDGHEAFF
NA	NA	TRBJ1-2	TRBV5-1	TGCGCCAGCAGCTTGAACGCGGTTAACTATGGCTACACCTTC	CASSLNAVNYGYTF
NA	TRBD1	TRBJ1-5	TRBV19	TGTGCCAGTAGGCCCAGGGGGGATCAGCCCCAGCATTTT	CASRPRGDQPQHF
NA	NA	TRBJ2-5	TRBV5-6	TGTGCCAGCAGCTTAACGGATCAAGAGACCCAGTACTTC	CASSLTDQETQYF
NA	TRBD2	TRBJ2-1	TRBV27	TGTGCCAGCAGTGCCAGCGGGGGGGTCGGTGAGCAGTTCTTC	CASSASGGVGEQFF
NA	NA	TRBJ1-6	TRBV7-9	TGTGCCAGCAGCTTCCAGGGGCACCGGGATTCACCCCTCCACTTT	CASSFQGHRDSPLHF
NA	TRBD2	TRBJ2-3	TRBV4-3	TGCGCCAGCAGCCCAGTAAGGAAGCTAGCGGGGCGCACAGATACGCAGTATTTT	CASSPVRKLAGRTDTQYF
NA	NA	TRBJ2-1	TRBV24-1	TGTGCCACCAGTGATCGGGGGCAGGGGATGTACAATGAGCAGTTCTTC	CATSDRGQGMYNEQFF
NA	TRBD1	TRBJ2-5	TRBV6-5	TGTGCCAGCAGTTACCGCCACAGGGGAGCTGAGACCCAGTACTTC	CASSYRHRGAETQYF
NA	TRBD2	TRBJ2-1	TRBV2	TGTGCCAGCAGGGTACTAGCGGGGGTACCCTACAATGAGCAGTTCTTC	CASRVLAGVPYNEQFF
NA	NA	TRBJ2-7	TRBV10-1	TGCGCCAGCATTAAATCCGGGCAGGGAGAGACCTACGAGCAGTACTTC	CASIKSGQGETYEQYF
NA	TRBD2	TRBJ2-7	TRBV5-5	TGTGCCAGCAGCACGACTAGCGGGGGGTTCTACGAGCAGTACTTC	CASSTTSGGFYEQYF
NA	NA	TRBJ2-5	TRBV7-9	TGTGCCAGCAGCTTAGGGACAAGATCGAGGACCCAGTACTTC	CASSLGTRSRTQYF
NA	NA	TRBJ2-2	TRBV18	TGTGCCAGCTCACCACTACAGGGAGTCGGGGAGCTGTTTTTT	CASSPLQGVGELFF